The TCR beta chain described here comes from a study of T cell responses to AZD1222 COVID-19 vaccine. Study-wide results and caveats: Spike-specific TCR breadth and depth went up after people got two AZD1222 doses. A reported finding is that nearly half of spike-specific TCRs target unmutated variant regions. It should be noted that donors were predominantly white British and more often female, and clonal diversity was possibly underestimated.

Using immunoSEQ multiplex PCR, the repertoire was profiled, and TCRdb retains in-frame clones only, with some absent. The sample records about 180,000 clones, over 90% being singletons. The CDR3 is 16 amino acids. V shed 5 bases, J shed 4 bases, and the junction held 13 bases outside the gene matches. CDR1 is MNHEY and CDR2 is SVGEGT in the germline V gene. A word on this clone: Its antigen is not known.

Specimen: peripheral blood, collected 28 days after the second AZD1222 dose. The origin of this receptor is an adult who received the AZD1222 COVID-19 vaccine. The rearrangement joins TRBV6-2 or TRBV6-3 to TRBJ1-1; 7 bases line up with TRBD1. CDR3 DNA: TGTGCCAGCAGTCCCGGGAGGGGGCAGGTTACCACTGAAGCTTTCTTT. Protein sequence: CASSPGRGQVTTEAFF.